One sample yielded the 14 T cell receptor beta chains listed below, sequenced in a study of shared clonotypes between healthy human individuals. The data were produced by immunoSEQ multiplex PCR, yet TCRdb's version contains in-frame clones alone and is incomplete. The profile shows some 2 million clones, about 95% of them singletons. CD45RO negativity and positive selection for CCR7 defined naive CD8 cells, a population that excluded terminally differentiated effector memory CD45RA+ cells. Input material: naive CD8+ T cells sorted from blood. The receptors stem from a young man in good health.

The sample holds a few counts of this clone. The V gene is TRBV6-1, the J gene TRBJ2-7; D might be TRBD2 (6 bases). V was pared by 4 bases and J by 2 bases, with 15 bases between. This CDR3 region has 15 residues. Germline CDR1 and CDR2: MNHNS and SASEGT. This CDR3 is CASSGRVTHPYEQYF. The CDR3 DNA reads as TGTGCCAGCAGTGGGAGGGTCACGCACCCCTACGAGCAGTACTTC.

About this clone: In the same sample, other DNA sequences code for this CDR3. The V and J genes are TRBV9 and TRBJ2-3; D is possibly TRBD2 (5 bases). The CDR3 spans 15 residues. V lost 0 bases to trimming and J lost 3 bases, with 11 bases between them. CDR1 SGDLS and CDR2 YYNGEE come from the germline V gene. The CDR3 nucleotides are TGTGCCAGCAGCGTAGTCGGGATCGGGACAGATACGCAGTATTTT. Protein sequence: CASSVVGIGTDTQYF.

The CDR3 DNA reads TGTGCCAGCAGCTTAGTCGCGGGAGTGTCCCTCGGTGAGCAGTTCTTC. It codes for CASSLVAGVSLGEQFF. The rearrangement uses TRBV11-2 and TRBJ2-1; 7 nucleotides agree with TRBD2. CDR1 SGHAT and CDR2 FQNNGV come from the germline V gene. V lost 1 base and J lost 9; bases outside the gene matches: 12. CDR3 length equals 16 residues.

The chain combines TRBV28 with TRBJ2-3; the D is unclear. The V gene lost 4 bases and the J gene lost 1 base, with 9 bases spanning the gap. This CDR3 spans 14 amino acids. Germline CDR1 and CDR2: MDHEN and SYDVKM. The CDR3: CASSYQLGTDTQYF. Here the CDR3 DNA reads TGTGCCAGCAGTTACCAGCTCGGCACAGATACGCAGTATTTT.

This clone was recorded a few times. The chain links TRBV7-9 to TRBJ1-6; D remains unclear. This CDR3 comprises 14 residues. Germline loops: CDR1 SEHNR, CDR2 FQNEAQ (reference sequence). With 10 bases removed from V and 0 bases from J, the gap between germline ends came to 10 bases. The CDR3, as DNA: TGTGCCATTTCAGGAAGCTCCTATAATTCACCCCTCCACTTT. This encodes CAISGSSYNSPLHF.

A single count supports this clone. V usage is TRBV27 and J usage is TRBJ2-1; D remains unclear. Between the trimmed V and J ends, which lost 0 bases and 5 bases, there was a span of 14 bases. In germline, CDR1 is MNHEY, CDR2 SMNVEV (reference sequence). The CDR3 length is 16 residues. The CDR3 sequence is CASSLSFPGLDNEQFF. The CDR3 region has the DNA TGTGCCAGCAGTTTATCGTTTCCGGGTCTGGACAATGAGCAGTTCTTC.

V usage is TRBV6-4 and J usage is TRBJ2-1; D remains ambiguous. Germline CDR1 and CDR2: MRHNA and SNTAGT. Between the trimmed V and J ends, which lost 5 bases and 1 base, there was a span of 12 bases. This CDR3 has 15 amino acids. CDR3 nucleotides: TGTGCCAGCAGTCAGGATCAAAATTCCTACAATGAGCAGTTCTTC. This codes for CASSQDQNSYNEQFF.

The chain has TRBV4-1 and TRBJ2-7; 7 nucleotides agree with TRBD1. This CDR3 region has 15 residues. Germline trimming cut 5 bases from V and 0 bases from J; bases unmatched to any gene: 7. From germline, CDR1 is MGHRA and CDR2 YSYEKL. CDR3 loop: CASSAGTANSYEQYF. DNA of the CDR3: TGCGCCAGCAGCGCCGGGACAGCAAACTCCTACGAGCAGTACTTC.

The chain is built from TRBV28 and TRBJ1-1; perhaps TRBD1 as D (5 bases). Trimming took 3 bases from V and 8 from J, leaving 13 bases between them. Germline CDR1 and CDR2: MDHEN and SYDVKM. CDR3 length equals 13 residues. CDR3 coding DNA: TGTGCCAGCAGTTTCTTTTCTGGGACCGAAGCTTTCTTT. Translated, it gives CASSFFSGTEAFF.

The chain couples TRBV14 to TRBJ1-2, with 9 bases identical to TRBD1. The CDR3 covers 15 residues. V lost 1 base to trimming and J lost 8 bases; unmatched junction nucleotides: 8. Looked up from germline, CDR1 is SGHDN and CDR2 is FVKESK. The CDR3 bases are TGTGCCAGCAGCCAAGCAGGGACAGGGTCCCTAGGCTACACCTTC. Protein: CASSQAGTGSLGYTF. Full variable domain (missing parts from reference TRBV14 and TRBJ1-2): EAGVTQFPSHSVIEKGQTVTLRCDPISGHDNLYWYRRVMGKEIKFLLHFVKESKQDESGMPNNRFLAERTGGTYSTLKVQPAELEDSGVYFCASSQAGTGSLGYTFGSGTRLTVV.

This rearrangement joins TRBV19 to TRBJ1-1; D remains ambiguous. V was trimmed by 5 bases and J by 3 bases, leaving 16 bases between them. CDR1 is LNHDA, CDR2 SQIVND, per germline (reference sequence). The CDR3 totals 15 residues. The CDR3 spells CASSQLAPEDTEAFF. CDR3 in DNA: TGTGCCAGTAGTCAACTGGCCCCAGAGGACACTGAAGCTTTCTTT.

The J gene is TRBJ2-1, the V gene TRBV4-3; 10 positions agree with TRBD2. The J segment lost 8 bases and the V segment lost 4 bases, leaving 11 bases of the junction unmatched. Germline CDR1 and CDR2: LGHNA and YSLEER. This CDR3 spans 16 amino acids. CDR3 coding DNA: TGCGCCAGCAGCCCAGACCCTAGCGGGAGTCCCCATGAGCAGTTCTTC. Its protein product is CASSPDPSGSPHEQFF.

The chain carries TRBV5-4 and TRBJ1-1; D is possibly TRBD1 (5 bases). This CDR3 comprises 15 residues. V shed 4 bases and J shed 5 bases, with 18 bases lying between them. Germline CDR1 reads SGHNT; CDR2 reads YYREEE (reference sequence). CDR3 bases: TGTGCCAGCAGCCTATGGACGGGGCCGGGGACTGAAGCTTTCTTT. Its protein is CASSLWTGPGTEAFF.

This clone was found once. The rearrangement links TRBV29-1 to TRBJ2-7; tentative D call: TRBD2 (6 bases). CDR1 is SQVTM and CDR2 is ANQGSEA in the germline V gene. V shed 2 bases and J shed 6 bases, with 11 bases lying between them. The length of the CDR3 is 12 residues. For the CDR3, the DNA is TGCAGCGTTGAACAGGGACTCTCCGAGCAGTACTTC. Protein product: CSVEQGLSEQYF.